The entry below gives a single T cell receptor beta chain sequence along with its context. Germline and junction disagree at one end, which may indicate a read error. In the same sample, other DNA sequences code for this CDR3. There are 15 residues in the CDR3. Germline CDR1 is WSHSY and CDR2 is SAAADI. The method was immunoSEQ multiplex PCR; TCRdb's version includes in-frame clones alone and lacks a portion of them. The table includes around 250,000 clones, about four fifths detected once. The sample originates from a study of blood T cell repertoires in COVID-19. Sequencing used peripheral blood. This sequence was found in a young woman with acute or convalescent COVID-19. The chain joins TRBV10-2 to TRBJ1-3, with TRBD1 as a possible D gene (5 bases). The CDR3 bases are TGTGCCAGCAGTGATGGCGGGGGTTCTGGAAACACCATATATTTT. It is translated as CASSDGGGSGNTIYF.